The 5 T cell receptor beta chains below come from one sample, sequenced in a study of T cells in Graves' hyperthyroidism and ophthalmopathy. The investigators amplified TCR beta CDR3 regions from RNA transcripts. TCR CDR3 regions were first amplified by RT-PCR with HTBI primers. TCRdb re-analysed the multiplex PCR reads in MiXCR, keeping a single row per CDR3 protein. The sample consists of hundreds of thousands of distinct CDR3 sequences, more than 11% of them appearing once. Sequencing input: blood. The receptors shown here come from a woman in her twenties or thirties with Graves' hyperthyroidism that later progressed to Graves' ophthalmopathy.

There are many counts of this clonotype. V gene TRBV19 combines with J gene TRBJ1-1, with unresolved D. With 5 bases removed from V and 6 bases from J, the gap between germline ends came to 16 bases. The CDR3 sequence is 14 residues long. CDR1 LNHDA and CDR2 SQIVND come from the germline V gene (reference sequence). The CDR3 is CASSPLGLGAEAFF. In DNA form, the CDR3 reads TGTGCCAGTAGTCCGCTCGGGCTGGGCGCTGAAGCTTTCTTT.

This clonotype was detected many times. The chain has TRBV12-3 or TRBV12-4 and TRBJ2-5; D call uncertain. CDR3 length: 14 amino acids. The V gene lost 2 bases and the J gene lost 7 bases, with 14 bases spanning the gap. CDR3 sequence: CASSLNGRFRTQYF. CDR3 coding DNA: TGTGCCAGCAGTTTAAACGGGCGGTTTCGGACCCAGTACTTC.

In this sample, this clonotype turned up many times. The rearrangement uses TRBV28 and TRBJ2-2, with a possible D match to TRBD2 (6 bases). Between the trimmed V and J ends, which lost 6 bases and 1 base, there was a span of 9 bases. In germline, CDR1 is MDHEN, CDR2 SYDVKM. The CDR3 runs to 14 residues. The CDR3 sequence is CASRGGLNTGELFF. As DNA, the CDR3 is TGTGCCAGCAGGGGGGGACTGAACACCGGGGAGCTGTTTTTT.

The chain uses TRBV6-2 or TRBV6-3 and TRBJ1-6; TRBD1 might be the D (6 bases). V was shortened by 8 bases and J by 3 bases, with 8 bases between the two germline ends. Germline V gives CDR1 MNHEY, CDR2 SVGEGT. CDR3 length: 13 residues. The CDR3 DNA reads as TGTGCCAGCGGACAGAGCTATAATTCACCCCTCCACTTT. Translated: CASGQSYNSPLHF.

This clonotype was counted many times. This chain connects TRBV30 to TRBJ2-2; 9 positions match TRBD1. Germline assignment: CDR1 GTSNPN and CDR2 SVGIG (reference sequence). V dropped 5 bases and J dropped 5; count of bases not matched to a gene: 9. The CDR3 is made up of 15 amino acids. In nucleotides, the CDR3 is TGTGCCTGGTCCATAGGACAGGGGTCGACCGGGGAGCTGTTTTTT. Protein product: CAWSIGQGSTGELFF.